This TCR beta chain originates from a study of T-cell reconstitution after alpha-beta-depleted transplantation in children. The TCRbeta library was prepared with unique molecular identifiers. Using its own MiXCR run on the PCR reads, TCRdb lists one record per CDR3 protein. The data contain about 17,000 distinct CDR3 sequences, approximately 13% of them seen just once; the ten biggest clones take up approximately 64%. This clonotype was observed a single time. One base away lies a much larger clone, so this may be a sequencing read error. This receptor was taken from a boy in the first two years of life who had a stem cell transplant for Wiskott-Aldrich syndrome, so the T cells may come from the graft donor. This sample comprised PBMCs, mostly from graft donor cells, obtained 180 days after TCRalphabeta/CD19-depleted stem cell transplant.

CDR3 DNA sequence: TGCAGTGCCCGTGACAGCCGAAACATTCAGCACTTC. This codes for CSARDSRNIQHF. The V call is TRBV20-1, the J call TRBJ2-4, with a tentative D call TRBD1 (5 bases). The germline V gene has CDR1 DFQATT and CDR2 SNEGSKA (reference sequence). The length of the CDR3 is 12 residues.